The TCR beta chain described here comes from a study of OX40 agonist ivuxolimab in advanced cancers. Study-level background: At doses from 0.01 to 10 mg/kg, patients were given intravenous ivuxolimab every 2 weeks. Broader study findings: By week 6 at 0.1 to 3.0 mg/kg, blood CD4+ and CD8+ T cells had expanded clonally.

The repertoire was sequenced with immunoSEQ multiplex PCR; TCRdb's copy has only in-frame clones and lacks some. The data show some 130,000 clones, around 91% seen once. Enrollment shut out patients with autoimmune disease history or systemic immunosuppression. Cycle 7 day 1, cycle 4 day 1, and baseline were the timepoints at which blood was sampled. About this clone itself: Its antigen remains unknown.

The CDR3 loop spans 14 amino acids. Germline CDR1 reads SGDLS; CDR2 reads YYNGEE. The V and J ends lost 3 bases and 2 bases respectively, with 9 bases between them. The specimen was CD4+ or CD8+ T cells sorted from blood, collected in a trial of the OX40 agonist ivuxolimab. This sequence originates from an adult with an advanced solid tumor such as melanoma, head and neck, liver or kidney cancer. This chain uses TRBV9 with TRBJ1-3, with D unresolved. Here the CDR3 reads CASSGGSAGNTIYF. CDR3 sequence (DNA): TGTGCCAGCAGCGGGGGAAGCGCTGGAAACACCATATATTTT.